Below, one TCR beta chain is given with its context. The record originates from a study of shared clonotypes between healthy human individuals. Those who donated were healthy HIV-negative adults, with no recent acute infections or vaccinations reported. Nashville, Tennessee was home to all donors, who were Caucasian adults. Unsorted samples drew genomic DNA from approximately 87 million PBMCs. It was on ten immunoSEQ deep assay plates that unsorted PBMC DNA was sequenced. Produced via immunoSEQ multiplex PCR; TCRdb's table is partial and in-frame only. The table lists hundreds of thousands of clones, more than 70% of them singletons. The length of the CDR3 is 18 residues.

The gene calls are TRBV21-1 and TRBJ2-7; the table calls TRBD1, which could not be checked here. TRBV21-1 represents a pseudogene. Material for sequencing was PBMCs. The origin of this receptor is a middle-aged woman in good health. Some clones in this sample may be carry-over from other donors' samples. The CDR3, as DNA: TGTGCCAGCAGCAAAGAGGGGGAACTACCCTCCTTGGAATACGAGCAGTACTTC. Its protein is CASSKEGELPSLEYEQYF.